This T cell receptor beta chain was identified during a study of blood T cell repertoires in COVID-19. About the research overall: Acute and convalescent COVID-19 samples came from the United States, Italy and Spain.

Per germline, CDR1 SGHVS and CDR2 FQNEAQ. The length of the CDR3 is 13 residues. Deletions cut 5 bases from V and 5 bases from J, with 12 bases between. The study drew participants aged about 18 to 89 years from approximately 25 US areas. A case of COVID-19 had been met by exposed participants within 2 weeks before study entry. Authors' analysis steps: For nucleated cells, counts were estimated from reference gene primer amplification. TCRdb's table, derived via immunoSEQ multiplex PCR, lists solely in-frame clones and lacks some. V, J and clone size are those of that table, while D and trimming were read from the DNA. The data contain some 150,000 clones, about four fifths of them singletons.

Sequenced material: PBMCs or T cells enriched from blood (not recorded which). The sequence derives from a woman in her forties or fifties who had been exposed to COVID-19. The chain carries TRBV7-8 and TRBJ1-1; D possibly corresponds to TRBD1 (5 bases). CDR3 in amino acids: CASSEQVRTEAFF. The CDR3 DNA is TGTGCCAGCAGCGAACAGGTGAGGACTGAAGCTTTCTTT.